Each of the 4 T cell receptor beta chains below was sequenced from the same sample in a study of vaccination and CD4 T cells after COVID-19. Once obtained from cultured CD4+ T cells, the DNA was sequenced using the Oncomine TCR Beta short-read assay. TCRdb re-analysed the PCR reads in MiXCR, keeping a single row per CDR3 protein. The table includes more than 15,000 distinct CDR3 sequences, around 55% detected once. Treatment indicated: roughly 11-day PBMC culture with coronavirus spike peptide pools or control peptides (ViraFEST assay). Their antigen targets remain unknown. Here the sequenced sample was cultured CD4+ T cells from blood, taken after SARS-CoV-2 vaccination. The receptors were gathered from a human donor with COVID-19.

The chain joins TRBV6-1 to TRBJ1-3; D not certain. This CDR3 is 13 amino acids long. Trimming cost V 8 bases and J 0 bases, with 8 bases left between them. CDR1 and CDR2 from the germline V gene are MNHNS and SASEGT. CDR3 nucleotides: TGTGCCAGCCGGGTAAGCTCTGGAAACACCATATATTTT. It codes for CASRVSSGNTIYF.

This chain's CDR3 is CASSEARGAGRNQPQHF. Written as DNA, the CDR3 is TGTGCCAGCAGTGAAGCGAGGGGAGCCGGGCGCAATCAGCCCCAGCATTTT. J is TRBJ1-5 and V is TRBV2, with D perhaps matching TRBD1 (5 bases). The CDR3 covers 17 residues. Trimming cost V 0 bases and J 2 bases, with 14 bases left between them. The germline V gene encodes CDR1 SNHLY and CDR2 FYNNEI.

This clonotype showed up just a few times. The V call is TRBV6-2 or TRBV6-3, the J call TRBJ2-5; D is unresolved. V lost 3 bases and J 1 base, leaving 3 bases between the germline ends. The length of the CDR3 is 12 residues. Germline values: CDR1 MNHEY, CDR2 SVGEGT. The CDR3 nucleotides read TGTGCCAGCAGTTATGGCCAAGAGACCCAGTACTTC. This sequence encodes CASSYGQETQYF.

This clonotype was seen a few times. This rearrangement joins TRBV15 to TRBJ1-4, with unresolved D. The CDR3 has 14 residues. Trimming removed 3 bases at V and 7 bases at J, with 12 bases between. CDR1 and CDR2 from the germline V gene are LNHNV and YYDKDF (reference sequence). In nucleotides, the CDR3 is TGTGCCACCAGCAGGACAAAACGGGCTGAAAAACTGTTTTTT. Its protein is CATSRTKRAEKLFF.